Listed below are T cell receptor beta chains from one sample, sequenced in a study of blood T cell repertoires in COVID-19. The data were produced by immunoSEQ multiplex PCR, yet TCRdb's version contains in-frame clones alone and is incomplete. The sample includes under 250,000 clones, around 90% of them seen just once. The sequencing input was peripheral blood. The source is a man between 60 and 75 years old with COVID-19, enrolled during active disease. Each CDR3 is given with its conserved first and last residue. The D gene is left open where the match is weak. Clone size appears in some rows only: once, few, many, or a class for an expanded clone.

DNA: TGTGCCAGCAGTGCAACCCACAGGGTAACTGGAAACACCATATATTTT
CDR3: CASSATHRVTGNTIYF
V: TRBV2
size: -
J: TRBJ1-3
D: -

DNA: TGTGCCTGGAGTGTACTTAAGGGGAGGAATTCACCCCTCCACTTT
CDR3: CAWSVLKGRNSPLHF
V: TRBV30
size: once
J: TRBJ1-6
D: -

DNA: TGTGCCAGCAGTGATCAGGTAACCTACGAGCAGTACTTC
CDR3: CASSDQVTYEQYF
V: TRBV2
size: -
J: TRBJ2-7
D: -

DNA: TGTGCCAGTACCCAGGGCGTCACCGGGGAGCTGTTTTTT
CDR3: CASTQGVTGELFF
V: TRBV19
size: -
J: TRBJ2-2
D: -

DNA: TGCAGCGTTGACACTTCCTACAATGAGCAGTTCTTC
CDR3: CSVDTSYNEQFF
V: TRBV29-1
size: -
J: TRBJ2-1
D: -

DNA: TGTGCCAGCAGCCCGACTAGAGGGTCCTACGAGCAGTACTTC
CDR3: CASSPTRGSYEQYF
V: TRBV3-1/TRBV3-2
size: -
J: TRBJ2-7
D: -

DNA: TGTGCCAGCTCACCAATCTCCGGGGGTCCCCTATACAATGAGCAGTTCTTC
CDR3: CASSPISGGPLYNEQFF
V: TRBV18
size: -
J: TRBJ2-1
D: -

DNA: TGTGCCAGCTCACCCCCAGCGGGGGGCCGAGATACGCAGTATTTT
CDR3: CASSPPAGGRDTQYF
V: TRBV18
size: -
J: TRBJ2-3
D: TRBD2

DNA: TGTGCCTGGAGTGCCCGACTGAAATATGGCTACACCTTC
CDR3: CAWSARLKYGYTF
V: TRBV30
size: few
J: TRBJ1-2
D: -

DNA: TGTGCCAGCAGTACATCCGACAGGGGTGGAGCTTTCTTT
CDR3: CASSTSDRGGAFF
V: TRBV12-3/TRBV12-4
size: -
J: TRBJ1-1
D: TRBD1

DNA: TGTGCCAGCACCGCCAGGGGGCCTGGGGCCAACGTCCTGACTTTC
CDR3: CASTARGPGANVLTF
V: TRBV7-3
size: -
J: TRBJ2-6
D: TRBD1

DNA: TGTGCCAGCAGTTTCGGACAGTTTGGCTACACCTTC
CDR3: CASSFGQFGYTF
V: TRBV28
size: once
J: TRBJ1-2
D: -

DNA: TGTGCCAGCAGTCCCCGACTAAGCCTAAGCTTCCAAGAGACCCAGTACTTC
CDR3: CASSPRLSLSFQETQYF
V: TRBV27
size: -
J: TRBJ2-5
D: -

DNA: TGTGCCTGGAGTGTAGGGACAGGGGACTATGGCTACACCTTC
CDR3: CAWSVGTGDYGYTF
V: TRBV30
size: -
J: TRBJ1-2
D: TRBD1

DNA: TGTGCCAGCAGTTACCCGGGACAGGGCAAGTACGAGCAGTACTTC
CDR3: CASSYPGQGKYEQYF
V: TRBV6-6
size: -
J: TRBJ2-7
D: TRBD1